These 2 T cell receptor beta chains share one sample of origin, sequenced in a study of early T cells in non-severe SARS-CoV-2 infection. TCRdb used MiXCR to reprocess the 5' RACE reads, holding one entry per CDR3 protein. The sample has about 98,000 distinct CDR3 sequences; 13% to 15% are singletons. The specimen was whole blood. These TCRs come from an adult who was a healthcare worker with PCR-confirmed SARS-CoV-2 infection or an uninfected control (not recorded which).

V gene TRBV6-5 combines with J gene TRBJ2-1; perhaps TRBD2 as D (6 bases). The CDR3 length is 15 residues. Germline CDR1 and CDR2: MNHEY and SVGAGI. Trimming removed 6 bases at V and 2 bases at J, with 14 bases between. CDR3 protein: CASRGLQATYNEQFF. The CDR3 DNA reads TGTGCCAGCAGAGGACTACAGGCAACCTACAATGAGCAGTTCTTC.

This sequence joins TRBV5-4 and TRBJ2-1; no clear D. The CDR3 length is 14 residues. The germline V gene has CDR1 SGHNT and CDR2 YYREEE (reference sequence). The germline V and J ends were trimmed by 3 bases and 5 bases, with 12 bases remaining between them. The CDR3 here is CASSSAPYDNEQFF. CDR3 nucleotides: TGTGCCAGCAGCTCCGCCCCATACGACAATGAGCAGTTCTTC.